The rows below give T cell receptor beta chains drawn from one sample of a study of T cells in Graves' hyperthyroidism and ophthalmopathy. Each CDR3 protein is one row after TCRdb ran MiXCR on the multiplex PCR reads. The repertoire has 350,000 to 450,000 distinct CDR3 sequences, more than 11% of them found once; the top ten carry roughly 9.6%. The sample was blood. All receptors come from a woman in her sixties or seventies with Graves' hyperthyroidism. Each CDR3 is given with its conserved first and last residue. D genes are given only for firm matches. Part of the rows lack a size; the others show once, few, many or a class for expanded clones.

cdr3_nt cdr3_aa d_call v_call clone_size j_call
TGCGCCAGCAGCACGGGACTAGCGTCCGGGGAGCTGTTTTTT CASSTGLASGELFF TRBD2 TRBV5-1 few TRBJ2-2
TGTGCCAGCAGTAGCGGGAGGGGGGGCACAGATACGCAGTATTTT CASSSGRGGTDTQYF TRBD2 TRBV28 many TRBJ2-3
TGTGCCAGTAGCCGCAGGACTAGTTACGAGCAGTACTTC CASSRRTSYEQYF TRBD2 TRBV19 . TRBJ2-7
TGTGCCAGCAGCCACGGGGGCCCTGAAACCGGGGAGCTGTTTTTT CASSHGGPETGELFF . TRBV6-1 . TRBJ2-2
TGCAGTGCTAGCGAGGCCACCAAGTACGAGCAGTACTTC CSASEATKYEQYF . TRBV20-1 many TRBJ2-7
TGTGCCAGCAGCCATCCGGGTCGAGCCTACAATGAGCAGTTCTTC CASSHPGRAYNEQFF . TRBV7-9 many TRBJ2-1
TGTGCCAGCAGTGAGGAGGGGGTCACTGAAGCTTTCTTT CASSEEGVTEAFF . TRBV2 few TRBJ1-1
TGTGCCAGCAGTTACTCGTCCCTAAACGAGCAGTACTTC CASSYSSLNEQYF . TRBV6-6 many TRBJ2-7
TGCAGTGCTAGAGCATATAGCGGGAGCTCATACAGCGGGGAGCTGTTTTTT CSARAYSGSSYSGELFF TRBD2 TRBV20-1 many TRBJ2-2
TGTGCCAGCAGTTTGAGAGGGTTTGCAGATACGCAGTATTTT CASSLRGFADTQYF . TRBV12-3/TRBV12-4 many TRBJ2-3
TGTGCGACTGGGAGGAGGGGGGCTGGGTACGAGCAGTACTTC CATGRRGAGYEQYF . TRBV19 many TRBJ2-7
TGTGCCAGCAGCTGGACTACCCTTAGTGGTGCAGATACGCAGTATTTT CASSWTTLSGADTQYF . TRBV2 many TRBJ2-3
TGTGCCAGCAGCCCAGGGGGGGCGGCGTTTCTCCGAAACAAAAACATTCAGCACTTC CASSPGGAAFLRNKNIQHF . TRBV11-2 . TRBJ2-4
TGTGCCAGCAGCGTAGCCGGAGCCCTGATTTGGGGTACGCAGTATTTT CASSVAGALIWGTQYF . TRBV9 . TRBJ2-3
TGCGCCAGCAGCCAGGGGACTAGCGGGAGTAACGAGCAGTACTTC CASSQGTSGSNEQYF TRBD2 TRBV5-1 many TRBJ2-7
TGTGCCAGCAGCCTGACAGGGGAAGGTGAAAAACTGTTTTTT CASSLTGEGEKLFF TRBD1 TRBV5-6 few TRBJ1-4
TGTGCCAGCTCACCGGCCCAGATACAAGAGGCCCAGTACTTC CASSPAQIQEAQYF . TRBV18 many TRBJ2-5
TGTGCCAGCAGTTACTCTCCAGGGCTATCCTACGAGCAGTACTTC CASSYSPGLSYEQYF . TRBV6-6 many TRBJ2-7
TGTGCCAGTAGTATGGGGGACAGTTCGTGGTATGGCTACACCTTC CASSMGDSSWYGYTF TRBD1 TRBV19 few TRBJ1-2
TGCGCCAGCAGCTTGGACTACGGACGTATGAACACTGAAGCTTTCTTT CASSLDYGRMNTEAFF . TRBV5-1 . TRBJ1-1
TGTGCCAGCAGTCGAGGGCAGTACTTC CASSRGQYF . TRBV6-1 few TRBJ2-7
TGTGCCAGCAGCCCATTCGGCTCCTACAATGAGCAGTTCTTC CASSPFGSYNEQFF . TRBV27 many TRBJ2-1
TGTGCCTGGAGTAGCGGGGGATCCTACGAGCAGTACTTC CAWSSGGSYEQYF TRBD2 TRBV30 many TRBJ2-7
TGCAGCGTTGAAGAAACGGGGGATTACGAGCAGTACTTC CSVEETGDYEQYF . TRBV29-1 few TRBJ2-7
TGTGCCACCAGCAGAGGCCTGGGGGGAGAAACTGAAGCTTTCTTT CATSRGLGGETEAFF . TRBV15 many TRBJ1-1
TGTGCCAGCAGTTACAGGAACTACTCTGGAAACACCATATATTTT CASSYRNYSGNTIYF . TRBV25-1 few TRBJ1-3
TGCGCCAGCAGCTTGGGGGACAGGGGGCAGACTTTCTTT CASSLGDRGQTFF TRBD1 TRBV5-1 few TRBJ1-1
TGTGCCTGGACTTCCGGGACAGGGTATACGCAGTATTTT CAWTSGTGYTQYF TRBD1 TRBV30 many TRBJ2-3
TGCAGTGCAGAAGGGACTAGCGCCTCCTACGAGCAGTACTTC CSAEGTSASYEQYF TRBD2 TRBV20-1 many TRBJ2-7
TGTGCCAGCAGCTTAGCGGGCTACGAGCAGTACTTC CASSLAGYEQYF TRBD2 TRBV28 many TRBJ2-7
TGTGCTAGTGCCCTGCGGTATTTTAGCGGGAACTACAATGAGCAGTTCTTC CASALRYFSGNYNEQFF TRBD2 TRBV12-5 . TRBJ2-1
TGTGCCATCAGTGCTAGACAGAAGAACACTGAAGCTTTCTTT CAISARQKNTEAFF . TRBV10-3 . TRBJ1-1
TGCAGTGCTAGAGATTCCAGGGCAAGGGATACGCAGTATTTT CSARDSRARDTQYF . TRBV20-1 few TRBJ2-3
TGTGCCAGCAGTTTATTGACAGGGGGCTACACTGAAGCTTTCTTT CASSLLTGGYTEAFF TRBD1 TRBV28 many TRBJ1-1
TGTGCCAGCAGCCCGTTGAGGGGGGCTCCCTCCTACGAGCAGTACTTC CASSPLRGAPSYEQYF . TRBV11-2 . TRBJ2-7
TGTGCCAGCTGGCGGACACCCTCCTACAATGAGCAGTTCTTC CASWRTPSYNEQFF . TRBV6-1 . TRBJ2-1
TGCAGCGTTGGTCAGAACTATCAGCCCCAGCATTTT CSVGQNYQPQHF . TRBV29-1 few TRBJ1-5
TGCAGTGCGAGGAGACCCGGGACAGGGGAGTATGGCAATCAGCCCCAGCATTTT CSARRPGTGEYGNQPQHF TRBD1 TRBV20-1 many TRBJ1-5
TGTGCCAGTAGCAGCCTACAGGGGGACGGTGGCTACACCTTC CASSSLQGDGGYTF TRBD1 TRBV19 . TRBJ1-2
TGTGCCAGCAGCCAAGATATGTGGAGGGCCGAGCAGTACTTC CASSQDMWRAEQYF . TRBV3-1 many TRBJ2-7
TGTGCCAGCAGCCCCGGGCCTAGCGGGGGGCGCCAGTATTTT CASSPGPSGGRQYF TRBD2 TRBV11-2 . TRBJ2-3
TGTGCCAGCAGCTTAGTAGCCAGGGGAGGTGAGACCCAGTACTTC CASSLVARGGETQYF . TRBV11-3 many TRBJ2-5
TGTGCCACCAGGTCCGGGGCGGGAGGTGAAGAGACCCAGTACTTC CATRSGAGGEETQYF TRBD2 TRBV24-1 many TRBJ2-5
TGTGCCAGCAGCGCAGACAAAACCTACGAGCAGTACTTC CASSADKTYEQYF . TRBV7-9 . TRBJ2-7
TGTGCCAGCAGTGAAGGGGCAGGGGCAGATACGCAGTATTTT CASSEGAGADTQYF . TRBV6-1 few TRBJ2-3
TGCAGTGCTAGAGGGGGCAGGGACTACGAGCAGTACTTC CSARGGRDYEQYF . TRBV20-1 many TRBJ2-7
TGTGCCAGCAGCACGGGACAGGGCGGCAATCAGCCCCAGCATTTT CASSTGQGGNQPQHF TRBD1 TRBV5-5 many TRBJ1-5
TGTGCCAGCAGCCTACGTAGCGGACCCTACGAGCAGTACTTC CASSLRSGPYEQYF . TRBV7-9 many TRBJ2-7
TGTGCCAGCAGTTCAGGGGCTCCTCAGGCAGATACGCAGTATTTT CASSSGAPQADTQYF . TRBV27 many TRBJ2-3
TGCGCCAGCATCGTTGAGGGTGAGGATGAGCAGTTCTTC CASIVEGEDEQFF . TRBV5-1 many TRBJ2-1